A selection of T cell receptor beta chains follows, all from one sample in a study of blood T cell repertoires in COVID-19. Sequenced by immunoSEQ multiplex PCR; TCRdb stores in-frame clones only, minus some. The repertoire holds 130,000 to 150,000 clones, with 80% to 90% as singletons. The source material was peripheral blood. Receptors originate from a man aged 60-69 years with active or convalescent COVID-19. The CDR3 runs from the conserved cysteine through the conserved F or W. Fields, in order: D gene, J gene, V gene, clone size, CDR3 DNA, CDR3 protein. D genes are given only for firm matches. Only part of the rows carry a size: once, few, many, or a class if the clone is expanded.

>-|TRBJ1-3|TRBV7-9|-
TGTGCCAGCAGCTTGCGGGCCTCTGGAAACACCATATATTTT
CASSLRASGNTIYF
>TRBD2|TRBJ2-1|TRBV3-1/TRBV3-2|-
TGTGCCAGCAGCCAGGCTAGCGGATACAATGAGCAGTTCTTC
CASSQASGYNEQFF
>-|TRBJ1-5|TRBV21-1|-
TGTGCCAGCAGCAAAGAGGAGGGGGCGAAAGCCAATCAGCCCCAGCATTTT
CASSKEEGAKANQPQHF
>-|TRBJ1-1|TRBV4-1|-
TGCGCCAGCAGCGGAGGTATAGGGGGGAACACTGAAGCTTTCTTT
CASSGGIGGNTEAFF
>-|TRBJ2-7|TRBV21-1|once
TGTGCCAGCAGCACTCTCAGCGGGGGGGACTACGAGCAGTACTTC
CASSTLSGGDYEQYF
>TRBD1|TRBJ1-4|TRBV11-3|-
TGTGCCAGCAGCTTGGGGACAGGGCTTAATGAAAAACTGTTTTTT
CASSLGTGLNEKLFF
>TRBD2|TRBJ2-1|TRBV7-2|-
TGTGCCAGCAGCTTAGCCGAACTAGCGGAGAAGTTCTTC
CASSLAELAEKFF
>-|TRBJ2-1|TRBV12-3/TRBV12-4|-
TGTGCCAGCACCTTGACTCCGTCCGATGAGCAGTTCTTC
CASTLTPSDEQFF
>-|TRBJ1-2|TRBV2|-
TGTGCCAGCAGTGGGGCCTCTTATGGCTACACCTTC
CASSGASYGYTF
>TRBD1|TRBJ1-1|TRBV13|-
TGTGCCAGCACAAGGGACAGGGGGGGACGCACTGAAGCTTTCTTT
CASTRDRGGRTEAFF
>-|TRBJ1-4|TRBV9|-
TGTGCCAGCAGCTCCCAATTGACAGCAAGTAATGAAAAACTGTTTTTT
CASSSQLTASNEKLFF
>-|TRBJ1-1|TRBV7-2|-
TGTGCCAGCAGTTTGTATGTAGGGTCAGGGGTTTCGAACACTGAAGCTTTCTTT
CASSLYVGSGVSNTEAFF
>TRBD1|TRBJ1-2|TRBV7-8|-
TGTGCCAGCAGCCCAGGACAGGGCAACTATGGCTACACCTTC
CASSPGQGNYGYTF
>TRBD1|TRBJ1-4|TRBV10-2|-
TGCGCCAGCAGTGAAGGGACAGGGGTCGGAAAACTGTTTTTT
CASSEGTGVGKLFF
>TRBD1|TRBJ2-5|TRBV7-2|-
TGTGCCAGCAGCGCAGGGACAGCAGAGACCCAGTACTTC
CASSAGTAETQYF
>-|TRBJ2-7|TRBV6-2/TRBV6-3|-
TGTGCCAGCAGTTATAGGGCAGGGACCTACGAGCAGTACTTC
CASSYRAGTYEQYF
>-|TRBJ1-5|TRBV6-2/TRBV6-3|-
TGTGCCAGCAGTTACCCAGGGGATCAGCCCCAGCATTTT
CASSYPGDQPQHF
>-|TRBJ1-2|TRBV4-3|-
TGCGCCAGCAGCCGCGGGACTTTCGGCTATGGCTACACCTTC
CASSRGTFGYGYTF
>-|TRBJ1-6|TRBV6-5|-
TGTGCCAGCAGGGGACAAACCTATAATTCACCCCTCCACTTT
CASRGQTYNSPLHF
>-|TRBJ1-4|TRBV6-5|-
TGTGCCAGCAGTATGAGGCAGGAAAAACTGTTTTTT
CASSMRQEKLFF
>-|TRBJ1-3|TRBV7-2|-
TGTGCCAGCAGCTTAACTTCTGAAAACACCATATATTTT
CASSLTSENTIYF
>TRBD1|TRBJ1-3|TRBV7-8|-
TGTGCCAGCAGCTTATCGGGACAGGCTGGAAACACCATATATTTT
CASSLSGQAGNTIYF
>-|TRBJ1-1|TRBV6-5|-
TGTGCCAGCAGGCAACAGGGCGTCACTGAAGCTTTCTTT
CASRQQGVTEAFF
>TRBD2|TRBJ2-1|TRBV7-2|-
TGTGCCAGCAGCCCGGGACTAGCGGGGGCCGTTACTTACAATGAGCAGTTCTTC
CASSPGLAGAVTYNEQFF
>-|TRBJ2-1|TRBV6-2/TRBV6-3|-
TGTGCCAGCAGTTACTTGGTTGGGACTCAGTTCTTC
CASSYLVGTQFF
>TRBD2|TRBJ2-3|TRBV7-2|-
TGTGCCAGCAGCTTAGTAGCGGGGGGCGCCACAGATACGCAGTATTTT
CASSLVAGGATDTQYF
>-|TRBJ1-3|TRBV7-9|-
TGTGCCAGCAGCTTAGGGGACTCACGCTCTGGAAACACCATATATTTT
CASSLGDSRSGNTIYF
>-|TRBJ2-3|TRBV15|-
TGTGCCACCAGCGGCCGGGGACTGGGTACGCAGTATTTT
CATSGRGLGTQYF
>TRBD1|TRBJ1-2|TRBV2|-
TGTGCCAGCACCGAGGACAGGCCCCTCAACTATGGCTACACCTTC
CASTEDRPLNYGYTF
>TRBD2|TRBJ2-2|TRBV5-1|-
TGCGCCAGCAGCTCCGGAACTAGCGGGACCACCGGGGAGCTGTTTTTT
CASSSGTSGTTGELFF
>-|TRBJ2-3|TRBV10-3|-
TGTGCCATCAGTGAAGGGACACCACGCACAGATACGCAGTATTTT
CAISEGTPRTDTQYF
>TRBD1|TRBJ1-5|TRBV19|-
TGTGCCAGTACCTTAGGACAGGTTGGCAATCAGCCCCAGCATTTT
CASTLGQVGNQPQHF
>-|TRBJ1-1|TRBV5-1|-
TGCGCCAGCAGCTTGGAGGGAGGCCCGAACACTGAAGCTTTCTTT
CASSLEGGPNTEAFF
>-|TRBJ1-6|TRBV6-2/TRBV6-3|-
TGTGCCAGCAGTTACGGGACACGGAATTCACCCCTCCACTTT
CASSYGTRNSPLHF
>-|TRBJ2-1|TRBV6-5|-
TGTGCCAGCAGTTACTCGAATCGGGGATACAATGAGCAGTTCTTC
CASSYSNRGYNEQFF
>-|TRBJ1-5|TRBV30|-
TGTGCCTGGAGTATGTTACCCGGTCAGCCCCAGCATTTT
CAWSMLPGQPQHF
>-|TRBJ1-5|TRBV20-1|-
TGCAGTGCTAGTCCCAGGTGGGGCAATCAGCCCCAGCATTTT
CSASPRWGNQPQHF
>-|TRBJ1-5|TRBV27|-
TGTGCCAGCAGTTTAGGGGGGGGAAGCCAGCCCCAGCATTTT
CASSLGGGSQPQHF
>-|TRBJ2-2|TRBV18|once
TGTGCCAGCTCACCCGTAGCGGTAGCGAACACCGGGGAGCTGTTTTTT
CASSPVAVANTGELFF
>-|TRBJ1-5|TRBV11-2|-
TGTGCCAGCAGCCATGGACAGTATAGCAATCAGCCCCAGCATTTT
CASSHGQYSNQPQHF
>-|TRBJ1-2|TRBV24-1|once
TGTGCCACCAGTGATATAGGGGGAGGCTACACCTTC
CATSDIGGGYTF
>-|TRBJ2-3|TRBV7-2|once
TGTGCCAGCAGCTCCTCGAGCGGGTCTAGCACAGATACGCAGTATTTT
CASSSSSGSSTDTQYF
>TRBD1|TRBJ2-5|TRBV5-4|-
TGTGCCAGCAGCACGGACAGGGAAGCGGAGACCCAGTACTTC
CASSTDREAETQYF